Listed below are T cell receptor beta chains from one sample, sequenced in a study of T cells in Graves' hyperthyroidism and ophthalmopathy. MiXCR, applied by TCRdb to the multiplex PCR reads, yields one record per CDR3 protein. The data hold 750,000 to 950,000 distinct CDR3 sequences, with 38% observed a single time. The specimen sequenced was blood. The receptors originated from a man younger than 35 with Graves' hyperthyroidism. CDR3s include the opening cysteine and the closing phenylalanine or tryptophan. Fields, in order: D gene, J gene, clone size, V gene, CDR3 protein, CDR3 DNA. A D gene is named only where the DNA matches it firmly. Expanded clones get a size class; other rows say once, few or many, or leave the size out.

. | TRBJ1-4 | many | TRBV20-1 | CSITVSNEKLFF | TGCAGTATTACAGTTTCCAATGAAAAACTGTTTTTT
TRBD1 | TRBJ1-2 | once | TRBV24-1 | CATSDSDRVNGYTF | TGTGCCACCAGTGATTCGGACAGGGTGAATGGCTACACCTTC
TRBD1 | TRBJ2-5 | . | TRBV20-1 | CSARASGGAETQYF | TGCAGTGCTAGAGCCTCAGGGGGCGCGGAGACCCAGTACTTC
. | TRBJ2-6 | many | TRBV20-1 | CSVRRVGANVLTF | TGCAGTGTTCGCAGGGTTGGGGCCAACGTCCTGACTTTC
TRBD2 | TRBJ2-5 | . | TRBV9 | CASSGIAGNQETQYF | TGTGCCAGCAGCGGTATAGCGGGAAACCAAGAGACCCAGTACTTC
TRBD1 | TRBJ2-7 | . | TRBV12-5 | CASIPGQGPYEQYF | TGTGCCAGCATACCGGGACAGGGACCTTACGAGCAGTACTTC
TRBD1 | TRBJ1-1 | . | TRBV29-1 | CATTGEVSTEAFF | TGCGCAACGACAGGGGAGGTGAGCACTGAAGCTTTCTTT
. | TRBJ1-2 | . | TRBV7-2 | CASSLDRVTRGYTF | TGTGCCAGCAGCTTAGACCGGGTAACGAGGGGCTACACCTTC
. | TRBJ2-7 | many | TRBV5-1 | CASSLGGTPYEQYF | TGTGCCAGCAGCTTAGGCGGCACACCCTACGAGCAGTACTTC
. | TRBJ2-5 | many | TRBV7-8 | CASSLALGETQYF | TGTGCCAGCAGCTTAGCATTAGGCGAGACCCAGTACTTC
TRBD1 | TRBJ2-5 | many | TRBV7-9 | CASSSTDREQETQYF | TGTGCCAGCAGCTCAACGGACAGGGAACAAGAGACCCAGTACTTC
. | TRBJ1-4 | . | TRBV2 | CASIIVGQHNEKLFF | TGTGCCAGCATAATAGTCGGACAACACAATGAAAAACTGTTTTTT
TRBD1 | TRBJ1-2 | few | TRBV2 | CASRSGTGTLGGYTF | TGTGCCAGCCGCTCCGGGACAGGGACCTTAGGAGGCTACACCTTC
TRBD2 | TRBJ2-7 | . | TRBV19 | CASATGTSGRLTAYEQYF | TGTGCCAGTGCTACCGGGACTAGCGGGAGGTTAACTGCCTACGAGCAGTACTTC
TRBD1 | TRBJ1-2 | . | TRBV9 | CASSVGQGSVGGYTF | TGTGCCAGCAGCGTAGGACAGGGGTCTGTGGGAGGCTACACCTTC
. | TRBJ1-1 | . | TRBV11-2 | CASSHWDPDRLNTEAFF | TGTGCCAGCAGCCACTGGGACCCAGACAGGTTGAACACTGAAGCTTTCTTT
. | TRBJ2-7 | . | TRBV2 | CASSVQGENEQYF | TGTGCCAGCAGTGTGCAGGGAGAGAACGAGCAGTACTTC
. | TRBJ2-5 | . | TRBV5-5 | CASSLRTCGVSGRQETQYF | TGCGCCAGCAGCCTAAGAACGTGTGGAGTATCGGGACGGCAAGAGACCCAGTACTTC
. | TRBJ2-7 | . | TRBV7-2 | CASSPFTGTSSYEQYF | TGTGCCAGCAGCCCGTTTACCGGGACGAGCTCCTACGAGCAGTACTTC
. | TRBJ2-7 | . | TRBV19 | CASTPLWTLHDYEQYF | TGTGCCAGCACCCCCCTGTGGACCCTCCACGACTACGAGCAGTACTTC
TRBD1 | TRBJ1-2 | many | TRBV19 | CASSFIPGQGGYGYTF | TGTGCCAGTAGTTTTATACCGGGACAGGGAGGATATGGCTACACCTTC
TRBD1 | TRBJ1-5 | . | TRBV10-3 | CAISSRDRGFGDQPQHF | TGTGCCATCAGTAGCCGGGACAGGGGTTTCGGGGATCAGCCCCAGCATTTT
. | TRBJ2-5 | . | TRBV28 | CASSKLQGWRAETQYF | TGTGCCAGCAGTAAACTACAGGGGTGGAGGGCAGAGACCCAGTACTTC
. | TRBJ1-6 | . | TRBV7-9 | CASSLEVDLGPLHF | TGTGCCAGCAGCTTAGAGGTGGATCTTGGACCCCTCCACTTT
. | TRBJ2-1 | . | TRBV29-1 | CSVLVNEQFF | TGCAGCGTACTAGTGAATGAGCAGTTCTTC
. | TRBJ2-7 | few | TRBV5-6 | CASSQERTAHYEQYF | TGTGCCAGCAGCCAAGAGAGGACAGCCCACTACGAGCAGTACTTC
. | TRBJ2-5 | few | TRBV20-1 | CSAGGVGETQYF | TGCAGTGCCGGAGGGGTGGGGGAGACCCAGTACTTC
. | TRBJ2-7 | few | TRBV19 | CASSIGVSSYEQYF | TGTGCCAGTAGTATTGGGGTGAGCTCCTACGAGCAGTACTTC
. | TRBJ1-2 | . | TRBV5-8 | CASRYPGSNYGYTF | TGTGCCAGCAGGTACCCAGGGTCCAACTATGGCTACACCTTC
. | TRBJ2-5 | . | TRBV6-6 | CASSQFGTTLRETQYF | TGTGCCAGCAGCCAGTTCGGGACAACCCTTCGGGAGACCCAGTACTTC
TRBD1 | TRBJ1-5 | many | TRBV12-3/TRBV12-4 | CASSEGQGIQPQHF | TGTGCCAGCAGTGAGGGACAGGGAATACAGCCCCAGCATTTT
. | TRBJ1-2 | few | TRBV12-3/TRBV12-4 | CASSTDNPQHYGYTF | TGTGCCAGCAGTACCGACAATCCGCAGCACTATGGCTACACCTTC
. | TRBJ1-1 | . | TRBV29-1 | CSVGRVNTEAFF | TGCAGCGTTGGTCGCGTGAACACTGAAGCTTTCTTT
TRBD1 | TRBJ1-2 | many | TRBV12-3/TRBV12-4 | CASSGDRVYGYTF | TGTGCCAGCAGTGGGGACAGGGTCTATGGCTACACCTTC
. | TRBJ2-7 | few | TRBV6-1 | CASSTEEGSPYEQYF | TGCGCCAGCAGTACCGAGGAGGGGTCGCCCTACGAGCAGTACTTC
. | TRBJ1-2 | . | TRBV6-5 | CASSYPPSPNYGYTF | TGTGCCAGCAGTTATCCCCCGAGCCCCAACTATGGCTACACCTTC
. | TRBJ1-5 | . | TRBV6-6 | CASSRGFNQPQHF | TGTGCCAGCAGTAGGGGTTTCAATCAGCCCCAGCATTTT
. | TRBJ1-6 | . | TRBV2 | CASSELGRDSPLHF | TGTGCCAGCAGTGAACTAGGACGGGATTCACCCCTCCACTTT
. | TRBJ2-5 | many | TRBV2 | CASSEAETQYF | TGTGCCAGCAGTGAAGCAGAGACCCAGTACTTC
TRBD2 | TRBJ2-5 | few | TRBV4-2 | CASSQEPTGTSGSETQYF | TGTGCCAGCAGCCAAGAACCAACCGGGACTAGCGGGAGTGAGACCCAGTACTTC
. | TRBJ1-6 | . | TRBV5-1 | CASRLSGSDNSPLHF | TGCGCCAGTCGGCTATCCGGGTCGGATAATTCACCCCTCCACTTT
. | TRBJ1-1 | many | TRBV7-9 | CASSPLEAFF | TGTGCCAGCAGCCCCTTGGAAGCTTTCTTT
. | TRBJ1-1 | few | TRBV4-2 | CASSQDGGPDSEAFF | TGTGCCAGCAGCCAAGATGGGGGCCCCGACAGTGAAGCTTTCTTT